A single sample is the source of the 20 T cell receptor beta chains below, sequenced in a study of cytomegalovirus exposure and HLA in healthy donors. PCR employed 60 Vbeta and 13 Jbeta primers. The protocol was immunoSEQ multiplex PCR, while the TCRdb copy is restricted to in-frame clones and leaves out a portion. This table holds 150,000 to 250,000 clones, around three quarters found once. The sample was PBMCs. All receptors come from a man aged 30 to 45 in good health and CMV-seronegative.

The chain joins TRBV5-1 to TRBJ1-5; the match to TRBD1 covers 7 bases. Per the germline V gene, CDR1 is SGHRS and CDR2 is YFSETQ. J gave up 0 bases and V 1 base, and 7 bases lay outside the gene matches. The CDR3 contains 17 residues. The chain's CDR3 is CASSLTMAGGSNQPQHF. DNA for the CDR3: TGCGCCAGCAGCTTGACTATGGCAGGGGGTAGCAATCAGCCCCAGCATTTT.

The genes are TRBV5-3 and TRBJ1-1; a weak D match, TRBD1 (6 bases). TRBV5-3 falls under the ORF class, with uncertain function. Trimming pared 5 bases from V and 0 bases from J, leaving 17 bases between. The CDR3 loop spans 16 amino acids. The CDR3 DNA follows: TGTGCCAGAAGGTTCAAGGGGGACGGCATGAACACTGAAGCTTTCTTT. It codes for CARRFKGDGMNTEAFF.

This chain joins TRBV10-3 and TRBJ2-7; 8 nucleotides agree with TRBD2. J gave up 5 bases and V 6 bases, and 15 bases lay outside the gene matches. The CDR3 length is 16 residues. CDR1 and CDR2 from the germline V gene are ENHRY and SYGVKD. Here the CDR3 reads CAISFGLAGRTDEQYF. The CDR3 coding sequence is TGTGCCATCAGCTTCGGACTAGCTGGGAGAACTGACGAGCAGTACTTC.

This sequence joins TRBV5-4 and TRBJ2-1, with 7 positions matching TRBD2. The CDR3 is made up of 16 amino acids. Germline-derived CDR1 and CDR2 are SGHNT and YYREEE (reference sequence). The V segment lost 1 base and the J segment 3 bases; nucleotides outside the gene matches: 7. The CDR3 region is CASSLSPGGNYNEQFF. The CDR3 nucleotides read TGTGCCAGCAGCTTGTCGCCGGGAGGAAACTACAATGAGCAGTTCTTC.

This clone was detected a few times. This chain links TRBV27 with TRBJ2-3; D may be TRBD1 (6 bases). V was shortened by 4 bases and J by 0 bases, with 14 bases between the two germline ends. CDR3 length equals 16 residues. The germline V gene encodes CDR1 MNHEY and CDR2 SMNVEV (reference sequence). The chain's CDR3 is CASSWARTASTDTQYF. CDR3 nucleotide sequence: TGTGCCAGCAGTTGGGCCAGGACAGCTAGCACAGATACGCAGTATTTT.

In nucleotides, the CDR3 is TGCGCCAGCAGCCAATCCCTAGCGGGAGTGGTTGGTGAGCAGTTCTTC. Translated, it gives CASSQSLAGVVGEQFF. The V and J genes are TRBV4-1 and TRBJ2-1, with 10 bases fitting TRBD2. Trimming removed 2 bases from V and 9 bases from J; junction bases left unmatched: 10. The CDR3 is 16 amino acids. Germline CDR1 MGHRA, CDR2 YSYEKL.

This clone showed up just once. The chain carries TRBV6-5 and TRBJ1-6; 7 bases align to TRBD1. Looked up from germline, CDR1 is MNHEY and CDR2 is SVGAGI. The CDR3 covers 16 residues. After removal of 2 bases from V and 6 bases from J, the junction contained 7 bases not matched to a gene. In DNA, the CDR3 is TGTGCCAGCAGTTACGGGCAGGGGGTACTTAATTCACCCCTCCACTTT. The encoded protein is CASSYGQGVLNSPLHF.

CDR3 region: CASSLGPGNTGELFF. As DNA, the CDR3 is TGTGCCAGCAGTTTAGGTCCAGGGAACACCGGGGAGCTGTTTTTT. The rearrangement uses TRBV28 and TRBJ2-2; D unresolved. This CDR3 has 15 residues. V was cut by 2 bases and J by 1 base, with 8 bases left in between. Germline CDR1 and CDR2: MDHEN and SYDVKM.

The rearrangement joins TRBV2 to TRBJ1-2, with TRBD1 matching over 7 bases. Germline V gene sequence: CDR1 SNHLY, CDR2 FYNNEI. The CDR3 is 14 residues long. V lost 7 bases to trimming and J lost 3 bases; unmatched junction nucleotides: 8. The CDR3 is CASNGAGTDYGYTF. CDR3 nucleotides: TGTGCCAGCAACGGGGCGGGGACAGACTATGGCTACACCTTC.

This clone was seen only once. The V gene is TRBV13, the J gene TRBJ2-7; D is ambiguous. Deletions cut 0 bases from V and 3 bases from J, with 12 bases between. The CDR3 extends over 15 amino acids. Germline V CDR1 and CDR2: PRHDT, FYEKMQ (reference sequence). Here the CDR3 reads CASSLGMGASYEQYF. CDR3 nucleotides: TGTGCCAGCAGCTTAGGGATGGGCGCAAGCTACGAGCAGTACTTC.

The chain has TRBV5-1 and TRBJ2-5; weak D call: TRBD2 (6 bases). The closer fit of TRBJ2-7 to the DNA end suggests the J call may be wrong. This CDR3 contains 16 residues. Germline-derived CDR1 and CDR2 are SGHRS and YFSETQ. In DNA, the CDR3 is TGCGCCAGCAGCTCGGGACTGGGACCGGGCTCCTACGAGCAGTACTTC. Its protein is CASSSGLGPGSYEQYF.

The gene calls are TRBV5-4 and TRBJ2-2; TRBD1 might be the D (6 bases). The CDR3 is 15 amino acids. Looked up from germline, CDR1 is SGHNT and CDR2 is YYREEE (reference sequence). Between the trimmed V and J ends, which lost 0 bases and 2 bases, there was a span of 8 bases. CDR3 sequence reads: CASSLDRVNTGELFF. The CDR3 DNA reads TGTGCCAGCAGCTTGGACAGGGTCAACACCGGGGAGCTGTTTTTT.

Written as DNA, the CDR3 is TGCGCCAGCAGCTCACTAGCGGGAGGATCCACAGATACGCAGTATTTT. Translation gives CASSSLAGGSTDTQYF. This chain uses TRBV4-1 with TRBJ2-3, with TRBD2 matching 12 bases. The junction had 5 bases not matched to a gene; V was cut back by 5 bases and J by 2 bases. The CDR3 length is 16 residues. CDR1 and CDR2 (germline): MGHRA, YSYEKL.

V gene TRBV6-4 combines with J gene TRBJ2-5; 9 bases map to TRBD2. Losses at the gene ends were 5 bases for V and 1 base for J; bases not matched to a gene: 5. The CDR3 is 15 amino acids. Looked up from germline, CDR1 is MRHNA and CDR2 is SNTAGT. CDR3 residues: CASSLAGGGQETQYF. The DNA of the CDR3 is TGTGCCAGCAGTCTGGCGGGAGGGGGCCAAGAGACCCAGTACTTC.

The V call is TRBV30, the J call TRBJ2-7; TRBD1 matches 9 bases. The CDR3 loop spans 15 amino acids. Losses at the gene ends were 0 bases for V and 0 bases for J; bases not matched to a gene: 3. Germline V gene lookup returns CDR1 GTSNPN and CDR2 SVGIG (reference sequence). This chain's CDR3 is CAWSVWTGVSYEQYF. In DNA form, the CDR3 reads TGTGCCTGGAGTGTATGGACAGGGGTCTCCTACGAGCAGTACTTC.

The CDR3 sequence is CASYRRGPGDMFGYTF. CDR3 bases: TGTGCCAGCTACAGGCGTGGGCCGGGGGATATGTTCGGCTACACCTTC. The chain joins TRBV11-2 to TRBJ1-2; maybe TRBD1 (5 bases). This CDR3 spans 16 amino acids. V was cut by 8 bases and J by 8 bases, with 27 bases left in between. Germline loops: CDR1 SGHAT, CDR2 FQNNGV.

In DNA, the CDR3 is TGTGCCAGCAGCGTAGTGGAGCTAGCGCAGAGCACAGATACGCAGTATTTT. Protein sequence: CASSVVELAQSTDTQYF. The gene calls are TRBV9 and TRBJ2-3, with a weak D call TRBD2 (6 bases). V lost 0 bases and J 0 bases, leaving 14 bases between the germline ends. Germline loops: CDR1 SGDLS, CDR2 YYNGEE. This CDR3 is 17 amino acids long.

CDR3 sequence reads: CASSLGGTGTDTQYF. In nucleotides, the CDR3 is TGCGCCAGCAGCTTGGGTGGGACAGGGACCGATACGCAGTATTTT. The chain has TRBV5-1 and TRBJ2-3; TRBD1 agrees at 9 bases. CDR3 length: 15 amino acids. V lost 0 bases and J lost 6; bases outside the gene matches: 5. The germline V gene has CDR1 SGHRS and CDR2 YFSETQ.

Only one count was recorded for this clone. The chain combines TRBV4-1 with TRBJ2-7; 10 bases map to TRBD1. The CDR3 is made up of 16 amino acids. The germline gives CDR1 MGHRA, CDR2 YSYEKL. J was trimmed by 3 bases and V by 3 bases; bases with no gene match: 8. The CDR3 coding sequence is TGCGCCAGCAGCCACGTAGGGACAGGGGTTTTCTACGAGCAGTACTTC. Translating it yields CASSHVGTGVFYEQYF.

Turning to this clone: The sample has other DNA sequences that encode this CDR3 too. The chain recombines TRBV10-3 with TRBJ2-2; TRBD1 matches at 9 bases. CDR1 and CDR2 (germline): ENHRY, SYGVKD. V was pared by 0 bases and J by 1 base, with 0 bases of the junction left unmatched. The CDR3 runs to 16 residues. The CDR3 is CAISESTGGNTGELFF. The DNA for the CDR3 is TGTGCCATCAGTGAGTCGACAGGGGGGAACACCGGGGAGCTGTTTTTT.